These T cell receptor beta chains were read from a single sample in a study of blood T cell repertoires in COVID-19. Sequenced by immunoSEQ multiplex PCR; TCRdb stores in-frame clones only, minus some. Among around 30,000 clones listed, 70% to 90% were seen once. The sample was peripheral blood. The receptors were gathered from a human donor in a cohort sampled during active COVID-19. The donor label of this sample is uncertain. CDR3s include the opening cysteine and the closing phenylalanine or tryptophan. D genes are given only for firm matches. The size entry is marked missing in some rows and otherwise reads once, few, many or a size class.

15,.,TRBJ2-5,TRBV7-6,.,CASSLFSSYQETQYF,TGTGCCAGCAGCTTATTCTCCTCGTACCAAGAGACCCAGTACTTC
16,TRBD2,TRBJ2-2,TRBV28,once,CASSLGTSGSLGELFF,TGTGCCAGCAGTTTGGGGACTAGCGGGAGTTTGGGGGAGCTGTTTTTT
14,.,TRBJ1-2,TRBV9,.,CASSAFRGYYGYTF,TGTGCCAGCAGCGCCTTCAGGGGTTACTATGGCTACACCTTC
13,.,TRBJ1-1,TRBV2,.,CASSTGLNTEAFF,TGTGCCAGCAGCACAGGGTTGAACACTGAAGCTTTCTTT
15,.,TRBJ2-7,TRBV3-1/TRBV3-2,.,CASSPYQTGSYEQYF,TGTGCCAGCAGCCCGTACCAGACAGGCTCCTACGAGCAGTACTTC
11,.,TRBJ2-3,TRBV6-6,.,CASSIDRTQYF,TGTGCCAGCAGCATCGACAGGACGCAGTATTTT
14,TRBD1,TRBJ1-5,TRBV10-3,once,CAISSGGSGQPQHF,TGTGCCATCAGTTCAGGGGGCTCGGGTCAGCCCCAGCATTTT
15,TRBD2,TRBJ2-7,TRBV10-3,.,CAISAQTSGSYEQYF,TGTGCCATCAGTGCTCAGACTAGCGGGTCGTACGAGCAGTACTTC
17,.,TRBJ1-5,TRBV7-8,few,CASSSGMGRGSNQPQHF,TGTGCCAGCAGTTCTGGGATGGGTAGGGGTAGCAATCAGCCCCAGCATTTT
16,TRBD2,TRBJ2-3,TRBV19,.,CASRRQGLAGSDTQYF,TGTGCCAGTAGACGTCAAGGACTAGCGGGATCAGATACGCAGTATTTT
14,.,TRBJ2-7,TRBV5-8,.,CASSLERTLYEQYF,TGTGCCAGCAGCCTGGAGCGGACCCTCTACGAGCAGTACTTC
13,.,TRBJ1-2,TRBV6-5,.,CASRAQVARGYTF,TGTGCCAGCCGCGCACAGGTCGCACGGGGCTACACCTTC
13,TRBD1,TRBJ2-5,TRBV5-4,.,CASSLTGEETQYF,TGTGCCAGCAGCTTGACAGGGGAAGAGACCCAGTACTTC
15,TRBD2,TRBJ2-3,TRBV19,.,CASSTIGTSLNTQYF,TGTGCCAGTAGTACCATCGGGACTAGCTTAAATACGCAGTATTTT
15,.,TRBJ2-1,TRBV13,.,CASSRRAYSYNEQFF,TGTGCCAGCAGCAGGAGGGCCTACTCCTACAATGAGCAGTTCTTC
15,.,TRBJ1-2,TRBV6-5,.,CASSYTPGHGDGYTF,TGTGCCAGCAGTTACACACCGGGACATGGAGATGGCTACACCTTC
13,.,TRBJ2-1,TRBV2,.,CASSEDRDNEQFF,TGTGCCAGCAGTGAAGATCGCGACAATGAGCAGTTCTTC
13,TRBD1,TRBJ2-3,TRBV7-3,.,CASSSQTGDTQYF,TGTGCCAGCAGTTCTCAGACAGGGGATACGCAGTATTTT
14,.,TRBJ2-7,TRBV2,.,CASRGGGSTYEQYF,TGTGCCAGCAGGGGGGGCGGGAGCACCTACGAGCAGTACTTC
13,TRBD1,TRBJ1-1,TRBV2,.,CASSRDRGSSAFF,TGTGCCAGCAGCCGGGACAGGGGATCTTCAGCTTTCTTT